The rows below give T cell receptor beta chains drawn from one sample of a study of T cells in Graves' hyperthyroidism and ophthalmopathy. MiXCR, applied by TCRdb to the multiplex PCR reads, yields one record per CDR3 protein. Found here are some 500,000 distinct CDR3 sequences, under 15% of them singletons; the top ten hold around a sixth. The sequenced sample was blood. The origin of the receptors is a young woman with Graves' hyperthyroidism. Both conserved end residues are part of each CDR3. D genes are given only for firm matches. Not all rows give a size; the values are once, few, many and, for expanded clones, a class.

d_gene	j_gene	v_gene	abundance	CDR3aa	CDR3nt
TRBD1	TRBJ2-5	TRBV12-3/TRBV12-4	many	CASSRQGARETQYF	TGTGCCAGCAGCCGACAGGGGGCGCGAGAGACCCAGTACTTC
-	TRBJ1-3	TRBV3-1	-	CASSQKGSRNTIYF	TGTGCCAGCAGCCAAAAGGGGTCTAGAAACACCATATATTTT
TRBD1	TRBJ1-1	TRBV24-1	few	CATRGQGEEAFF	TGTGCCACCAGGGGACAGGGTGAGGAAGCTTTCTTT
-	TRBJ2-7	TRBV5-1	-	CASSLGLTDRTYEQYF	TGCGCCAGCAGCTTAGGGCTAACGGACCGTACCTACGAGCAGTACTTC
TRBD2	TRBJ2-3	TRBV6-1	many	CASRPSLAGESDTQYF	TGTGCCAGCAGGCCTTCACTAGCGGGAGAATCAGATACGCAGTATTTT
-	TRBJ2-5	TRBV14	many	CASSLTDQTQYF	TGTGCCAGCAGCCTGACAGACCAGACCCAGTACTTC
-	TRBJ1-1	TRBV12-3/TRBV12-4	many	CASSLIGAATEAFF	TGTGCCAGCAGTCTAATCGGGGCGGCCACTGAAGCTTTCTTT
TRBD2	TRBJ2-1	TRBV20-1	-	CSATLLSGAYNEQFF	TGCAGTGCTACCCTCCTTAGCGGGGCTTACAATGAGCAGTTCTTC
TRBD2	TRBJ2-3	TRBV7-8	many	CASSRKRGLATLRTDTQYF	TGTGCCAGCAGCCGAAAACGGGGACTAGCGACCTTACGCACAGATACGCAGTATTTT
TRBD2	TRBJ2-1	TRBV7-2	-	CASSKTSGRPDHEQFF	TGTGCCAGCAGCAAGACTAGCGGGAGACCAGACCATGAGCAGTTCTTC
-	TRBJ1-1	TRBV12-3/TRBV12-4	many	CASSLPSVRMNTEAFF	TGTGCCAGCAGTTTACCTTCAGTCCGAATGAACACTGAAGCTTTCTTT
TRBD1	TRBJ1-2	TRBV19	few	CASSIPTGTGVYGYTF	TGTGCCAGTAGTATACCCACCGGGACAGGGGTTTACGGCTACACCTTC
-	TRBJ2-1	TRBV28	-	CASTVDNYNEQFF	TGTGCCAGCACCGTGGACAACTACAATGAGCAGTTCTTC
-	TRBJ1-5	TRBV12-3/TRBV12-4	many	CASRPSLGNQPQHF	TGTGCCAGCAGACCAAGTTTGGGCAATCAGCCCCAGCATTTT
TRBD2	TRBJ2-1	TRBV20-1	many	CSAPLAGVPNEQFF	TGCAGTGCCCCCCTAGCGGGAGTACCCAATGAGCAGTTCTTC
-	TRBJ1-2	TRBV11-2	many	CASSYTGALHTF	TGTGCCAGCAGCTATACCGGGGCCCTACACACCTTC
TRBD2	TRBJ2-3	TRBV14	many	CASSRTAGTSGDTQYF	TGTGCCAGCAGCCGCACGGCCGGGACTAGCGGAGATACGCAGTATTTT
TRBD2	TRBJ2-7	TRBV7-6	many	CASSQGLAGGPRYEQYF	TGTGCCAGCAGCCAGGGACTAGCGGGAGGGCCTAGATACGAGCAGTACTTC
-	TRBJ2-4	TRBV5-1	-	CATRPEGADIQYF	TGCGCCACCAGGCCGGAGGGGGCGGACATTCAGTACTTC
-	TRBJ1-2	TRBV29-1	-	CSVEDLGKGGYTF	TGCAGCGTTGAAGATCTGGGGAAAGGGGGCTACACCTTC
-	TRBJ1-2	TRBV5-1	few	CASSVSPGGGYTF	TGCGCCAGCAGCGTATCCCCGGGTGGTGGCTACACCTTC
-	TRBJ1-2	TRBV20-1	few	CSARRSVGFGYTF	TGCAGTGCTAGAAGGTCGGTCGGCTTTGGCTACACCTTC
TRBD2	TRBJ2-5	TRBV15	many	CATSSYGAGVLETQYF	TGTGCCACCAGCTCCTATGGGGCGGGAGTCTTGGAGACCCAGTACTTC
TRBD1	TRBJ1-2	TRBV27	many	CASTNPRQGDGYTF	TGTGCCAGCACCAACCCAAGACAGGGGGATGGCTACACCTTC
TRBD2	TRBJ2-5	TRBV2	many	CASSALAGVETQYF	TGTGCCAGCAGTGCACTAGCGGGAGTTGAGACCCAGTACTTC
TRBD2	TRBJ2-2	TRBV4-1	-	CASSPIAGGATGELFF	TGCGCCAGCAGCCCTATAGCGGGAGGGGCCACCGGGGAGCTGTTTTTT
TRBD2	TRBJ2-5	TRBV6-1	many	CASSPPGLAVWGETQYF	TGTGCCAGCAGTCCCCCGGGCCTAGCGGTATGGGGGGAGACCCAGTACTTC
TRBD2	TRBJ2-1	TRBV24-1	-	CATSGLAGGPSRSYNEQFF	TGTGCCACCAGCGGTCTAGCGGGAGGACCCTCCCGCTCCTACAATGAGCAGTTCTTC
-	TRBJ2-1	TRBV12-3/TRBV12-4	many	CASSFFRENEQFF	TGTGCCAGCAGTTTTTTCCGGGAGAATGAGCAGTTCTTC
-	TRBJ1-1	TRBV20-1	few	CSASRGHTEAFF	TGCAGTGCTTCTAGAGGGCACACTGAAGCTTTCTTT
TRBD2	TRBJ2-7	TRBV20-1	-	CSGGLAGASDEQYF	TGCAGTGGGGGACTAGCGGGAGCCTCCGACGAGCAGTACTTC
-	TRBJ2-1	TRBV5-1	many	CASSLASARSYNEQFF	TGCGCCAGCAGCTTGGCGTCTGCCCGCTCCTACAATGAGCAGTTCTTC
TRBD2	TRBJ2-4	TRBV27	many	CASSFLAGAKNIQYF	TGTGCCAGCAGTTTCCTAGCGGGAGCCAAAAACATTCAGTACTTC
TRBD1	TRBJ1-1	TRBV7-9	-	CASSRRQGADTGAFF	TGTGCCAGCAGCCGCCGACAGGGGGCTGACACTGGAGCTTTCTTT
-	TRBJ1-6	TRBV25-1	many	CASKGHTYNSPLHF	TGTGCCAGCAAAGGTCATACCTATAATTCACCCCTCCACTTT
-	TRBJ2-1	TRBV18	many	CASSPSWDEQFF	TGTGCCAGCTCACCTTCTTGGGATGAGCAGTTCTTC
-	TRBJ2-5	TRBV9	-	CASSVVGAQQETQYF	TGTGCCAGCAGCGTAGTCGGGGCCCAGCAGGAGACCCAGTACTTC
TRBD2	TRBJ2-7	TRBV19	many	CASSMGLAGGGYEQYF	TGTGCCAGTAGTATGGGACTAGCGGGAGGAGGCTACGAGCAGTACTTC
TRBD1	TRBJ1-2	TRBV13	many	CASSLVRGGKDYGYTF	TGTGCCAGCAGCTTAGTCAGGGGGGGAAAAGATTATGGCTACACCTTC